These T cell receptor beta chains were read from a single sample in a study of blood T cell repertoires in COVID-19. The assay was immunoSEQ multiplex PCR, and TCRdb's table has in-frame clones only and misses some. The table has approximately 220,000 clones, roughly 84% seen once. The sequencing input was peripheral blood. These receptors were collected from a woman aged 55-69 years with acute or convalescent COVID-19. Both conserved end residues are part of each CDR3. The D gene is left open where the match is weak. The size of a clone is reported for some rows only, either as once, few or many, or as a class for expanded clones.

CDR3nt	CDR3aa	j_gene	abundance	v_gene	d_gene
TGTGCCACCATGCCGGATCAGGGCCCCGCGGATTTT	CATMPDQGPADF	TRBJ1-3	-	TRBV12-3/TRBV12-4	-
TGTGCCAGTAGTATAGGGGGGGACCCAAACATTCAGTACTTC	CASSIGGDPNIQYF	TRBJ2-4	-	TRBV19	-
TGTGCCAGCAGCTTAAGAGCGGGGGCCACCTACAATGAGCAGTTCTTC	CASSLRAGATYNEQFF	TRBJ2-1	-	TRBV7-2	TRBD2
TGTGCCAGCAGTGCAATCGTTGGACAGAATAGCAATCAGCCCCAGCATTTT	CASSAIVGQNSNQPQHF	TRBJ1-5	-	TRBV6-1	-
TGTGCCAGCAGTTGGGGAGGGCGCAATCAGCCCCAGCATTTT	CASSWGGRNQPQHF	TRBJ1-5	-	TRBV28	-
TGTGCCAGCAGCCAAGGCTTTCAGTCTGGAAACACCATATATTTT	CASSQGFQSGNTIYF	TRBJ1-3	few	TRBV3-1/TRBV3-2	-
TGTGCCTGGAGTCGACAGGGCTACTATGAAGCTTTCTTT	CAWSRQGYYEAFF	TRBJ1-1	-	TRBV30	TRBD1
TGTGCCATCAGTACTACTGGACAGGGCCCCGAGCAGTACTTC	CAISTTGQGPEQYF	TRBJ2-7	-	TRBV10-3	TRBD1
TGTGCCTGGAGACCGCGAGTTCTTGAAGCTTTCTTT	CAWRPRVLEAFF	TRBJ1-1	-	TRBV30	-
TGTGCCACCAGTGATGCAGGGCACGGGGCCAACGTCCTGACTTTC	CATSDAGHGANVLTF	TRBJ2-6	-	TRBV24-1	-
TGTGCCTGGCAGGGGGGCGGTTCGAGTTCACCCCTCCACTTT	CAWQGGGSSSPLHF	TRBJ1-6	-	TRBV30	TRBD1
TGTGCCAGCAGCCTTCTTGGAGACGGGAACACTGAAGCTTTCTTT	CASSLLGDGNTEAFF	TRBJ1-1	few	TRBV3-1/TRBV3-2	-
TGTGCCAGCAGCCTTACAGGGGGCGCAAGGACCGGGGAGCTGTTTTTT	CASSLTGGARTGELFF	TRBJ2-2	-	TRBV9	TRBD1
TGTGCCAGCTCACAGCGACTAGCGGGGACAGATACGCAGTATTTT	CASSQRLAGTDTQYF	TRBJ2-3	-	TRBV18	TRBD2
TGTGCCATCAGTGAACGGGGGGGCCTTGGAGATACGCAGTATTTT	CAISERGGLGDTQYF	TRBJ2-3	-	TRBV10-3	TRBD2
TGTGCCAGCAGTTACTCGGCAGGGAACTATGGCTACACCTTC	CASSYSAGNYGYTF	TRBJ1-2	-	TRBV6-5	-
TGCAGCGTTCGCGACAGGGTGGCCGGGGAGCTGTTTTTT	CSVRDRVAGELFF	TRBJ2-2	-	TRBV29-1	TRBD1
TGTGCCAGCAGCCCCCGTAGCGGGGGGGCGGGCACAGATACGCAGTATTTT	CASSPRSGGAGTDTQYF	TRBJ2-3	few	TRBV9	TRBD2
TGTGCCAGCAGTTACTCGAACGGGGGTTGGGATCAGCCCCAGCATTTT	CASSYSNGGWDQPQHF	TRBJ1-5	-	TRBV6-6	-
TGTGCCAGTAGTATGGCTGGCGGGGGGGCCTGGGAGACCCAGTACTTC	CASSMAGGGAWETQYF	TRBJ2-5	-	TRBV19	TRBD2
TGTGCCAGTAGAACAGTGAACACTGAAGCTTTCTTT	CASRTVNTEAFF	TRBJ1-1	-	TRBV19	-
TGTGCCAGCGTGGCGGGACCTCTTGGGTATGGCTACACCTTC	CASVAGPLGYGYTF	TRBJ1-2	-	TRBV27	-
TGTGCCAGCAAGAAGGGGGACGGGCGGACCGGGGAGCTGTTTTTT	CASKKGDGRTGELFF	TRBJ2-2	-	TRBV2	-